This T cell receptor beta chain emerged from a study of early stage breast cancer tumors. Background on the study: Of some 17 invasive breast tumors, more than ten were hormone receptor-positive, HER2-negative. Around 9.6-fold was the mean read coverage per sample. Overall study results and limits: Comparing each tissue with blood distinguished tumor from normal in about 90% of the 16 patients.

Blood replicates held 0.5 ug DNA, tumor or normal breast about 1.5 ug, two each. Here immunoSEQ multiplex PCR was the method, and the copy in TCRdb shows in-frame clones only, minus some. The sample includes roughly 49,000 clones, more than 70% of them seen just once. To note about this clone: The target antigen is unknown.

The CDR3 runs 15 residues. The ends lost 2 bases at V and 4 bases at J; junction bases unmatched: 8. Germline CDR1 reads PRHDT; CDR2 reads FYEKMQ (reference sequence). The chain carries TRBV13 and TRBJ2-7; the match to TRBD2 covers 7 bases. This clonotype originated in a person aged 35-49 years with breast cancer. Sequencing was done on a sample of blood. This CDR3 reads CASSLKGSREYEQYF. CDR3 nucleotide sequence: TGTGCCAGCAGCTTAAAGGGTTCGCGGGAGTACGAGCAGTACTTC. The variable domain in full, with the rest retrieved from reference TRBV13 and TRBJ2-7, is AAGVIQSPRHLIKEKRETATLKCYPIPRHDTVYWYQQGPGQDPQFLISFYEKMQSDKGSIPDRFSAQQFSDYHSELNMSSLELGDSALYFCASSLKGSREYEQYFGPGTRLTVT.